This T cell receptor beta chain was profiled in a study of T cells in Graves' hyperthyroidism and ophthalmopathy. Whole-study findings and limits: Clonotypes that were expanded in thyroid above 0.001 mostly appeared in blood too.

This clonotype was counted at least ten times. Its antigen is as yet unknown. Diagnosis rested on symptoms, serum thyroxine and TRAb, thyroid ultrasound, and orbital computed tomography. The authors obtained PBMCs from roughly 9.7 ml of fresh peripheral blood. Trimming pared 1 base from V and 7 bases from J, leaving 10 bases between. The CDR3 covers 13 residues. Amplification targeted TCR beta CDR3 regions from RNA transcripts. TCR CDR3 underwent first-round RT-PCR with the HTBI primer set. One entry per CDR3 protein, called by TCRdb with MiXCR from the multiplex PCR reads. This sample has hundreds of thousands of distinct CDR3 sequences; 13% occur once, and the top ten carry around a tenth.

Material: blood. This chain uses TRBV12-3 or TRBV12-4 with TRBJ1-2; a possible D gene is TRBD1 (5 bases). This TCR came from a woman aged 18 to 35 with Graves' hyperthyroidism. The CDR3 reads CASSLEGLRGYTF. The CDR3 nucleotides are TGTGCCAGCAGTTTAGAGGGGCTACGTGGCTACACCTTC.